These 29 T cell receptor beta chains were sequenced from one sample in a study of T cell responses to AZD1222 COVID-19 vaccine. Produced via immunoSEQ multiplex PCR; TCRdb's table is partial and in-frame only. The table lists around 70,000 clones, around nine tenths of them singletons. This material consisted of peripheral blood, taken 28 days after the second dose of the MenACWY control vaccine. These receptors were taken from an adult who received the MenACWY meningococcal vaccine as a control.

This clone was seen only once. The CDR3, as DNA: TGCGCCAGCAGCCAAGAGGGGATTCGGGAAGCTTTCTTT. Its protein product is CASSQEGIREAFF. This chain links TRBV4-1 with TRBJ1-1, with D unclear. Trimming took off 0 bases at V and 8 bases at J, with 10 bases between the two ends. Germline CDR1 is MGHRA and CDR2 is YSYEKL. The CDR3 has 13 amino acids.

The rearrangement joins TRBV7-2 to TRBJ1-4; 10 nucleotides match TRBD1. J lost 8 bases, V lost 5 bases, and 8 bases had no gene match. The CDR3 has 15 amino acids. Looked up from germline, CDR1 is SGHTA and CDR2 is FQGNSA. The CDR3 DNA reads as TGTGCCAGCAGCCCCGGGACAGGGGAGGGAGAAAAACTGTTTTTT. Translating gives CASSPGTGEGEKLFF. The full variable domain, in which reference TRBV7-2 and TRBJ1-4 provide the parts outside the CDR3, is GAGVSQSPSNKVTEKGKDVELRCDPISGHTALYWYRQSLGQGLEFLIYFQGNSAPDKSGLPSDRFSAERTGGSVSTLTIQRTQQEDSAVYLCASSPGTGEGEKLFFGSGTQLSVL.

V usage is TRBV25-1 and J usage is TRBJ1-2; no clear D gene. This CDR3 comprises 14 residues. Germline CDR1 MGHDK, CDR2 SYGVNS. The V gene lost 5 bases and the J gene lost 2 bases, with 12 bases spanning the gap. In nucleotides, the CDR3 is TGTGCCAGCAGTAATTTCGGGGTCAACTATGGCTACACCTTC. It specifies CASSNFGVNYGYTF.

The rearrangement joins TRBV28 to TRBJ1-2, with TRBD1 identical over 9 bases. The CDR3 has 15 amino acids. Unmatched junction bases numbered 9, after V lost 6 bases and J lost 4 bases. Germline V CDR1 and CDR2: MDHEN, SYDVKM. The DNA of the CDR3 is TGTGCCAGCAGGCCGGGACAGGGATTGTCCTATGGCTACACCTTC. Protein sequence: CASRPGQGLSYGYTF.

The chain links TRBV19 to TRBJ1-1; 7 bases are a match to TRBD1. The CDR3 contains 13 residues. The V gene end was trimmed by 3 bases and the J gene end by 8 bases; junction bases not matched to a gene: 6. CDR1 and CDR2 (germline): LNHDA, SQIVND (reference sequence). CDR3 residues: CASSIRGNREAFF. The CDR3, as DNA: TGTGCCAGTAGTATCAGGGGGAATAGAGAAGCTTTCTTT.

V is TRBV9 and J is TRBJ1-1; D uncertain. Germline loops: CDR1 SGDLS, CDR2 YYNGEE. Trimming shortened V by 0 bases and J by 1 base, and 4 bases separated the two germline ends. This CDR3 contains 13 residues. The CDR3 coding sequence is TGTGCCAGCAGCGTAGTGCAGAACACTGAAGCTTTCTTT. Translating it yields CASSVVQNTEAFF. The variable domain in full, with the rest retrieved from reference TRBV9 and TRBJ1-1, is DSGVTQTPKHLITATGQRVTLRCSPRSGDLSVYWYQQSLDQGLQFLIQYYNGEERAKGNILERFSAQQFPDLHSELNLSSLELGDSALYFCASSVVQNTEAFFGQGTRLTVV.

The J gene is TRBJ2-7, the V gene TRBV13; 11 bases match TRBD1. CDR1 is PRHDT and CDR2 is FYEKMQ in the germline V gene (reference sequence). Germline trimming cut 5 bases from V and 2 bases from J; bases unmatched to any gene: 5. This CDR3 comprises 15 residues. The chain's CDR3 is CASSTTGQGAYEQYF. CDR3 coding DNA: TGTGCCAGCAGCACAACGGGACAGGGGGCCTACGAGCAGTACTTC.

This clone came up a few times. This chain joins TRBV7-2 and TRBJ2-2, with 11 bases that match TRBD2. J gave up 6 bases and V 5 bases, and 8 bases lay outside the gene matches. CDR1 is SGHTA and CDR2 is FQGNSA in the germline V gene. This CDR3 has 16 amino acids. The CDR3: CASSRNSGGAAGELFF. CDR3 in DNA: TGTGCCAGCAGCCGGAATAGCGGGGGGGCCGCCGGGGAGCTGTTTTTT.

This clone has only a few counts. This chain connects TRBV5-1 to TRBJ2-1, with TRBD2 matching 9 bases. The germline gives CDR1 SGHRS, CDR2 YFSETQ. The CDR3 length is 17 residues. Trimming at V came to 2 bases and at J to 0 bases, leaving 6 bases not matched to a gene. CDR3: CASSFVLAGSSYNEQFF. For the CDR3, the DNA is TGCGCCAGCAGCTTTGTCCTAGCGGGAAGCTCCTACAATGAGCAGTTCTTC. Variable domain in full (rest from reference TRBV5-1 and TRBJ2-1): KAGVTQTPRYLIKTRGQQVTLSCSPISGHRSVSWYQQTPGQGLQFLFEYFSETQRNKGNFPGRFSGRQFSNSRSEMNVSTLELGDSALYLCASSFVLAGSSYNEQFFGPGTRLTVL.

This rearrangement joins TRBV9 to TRBJ2-3; D might be TRBD2 (6 bases). Per the germline V gene, CDR1 is SGDLS and CDR2 is YYNGEE. The CDR3 runs 14 residues. V lost 5 bases and J lost 1, with 11 bases in between. DNA for the CDR3: TGTGCCAGCAGTTCGGGAGCAGGCACAGATACGCAGTATTTT. Translation: CASSSGAGTDTQYF.

The rearrangement links TRBV28 to TRBJ1-1, with D unresolved. The V and J ends lost 7 bases and 6 bases respectively, with 15 bases between them. The CDR3 covers 13 residues. Germline assignment: CDR1 MDHEN and CDR2 SYDVKM. In DNA, the CDR3 is TGTGCCAGCACCTATCTAGGCGGGGCTGAAGCTTTCTTT. This gives the protein CASTYLGGAEAFF.

The chain joins TRBV7-9 to TRBJ1-1, with no clear D. V was pared by 7 bases and J by 1 base, with 10 bases between. Per the germline V gene, CDR1 is SEHNR and CDR2 is FQNEAQ (reference sequence). The CDR3 contains 13 residues. The CDR3 DNA reads TGTGCCAGCACCCCCCCTTGGAACACTGAAGCTTTCTTT. Its translation: CASTPPWNTEAFF.

V is TRBV7-3 and J is TRBJ2-7, with 7 bases lining up with TRBD1. The germline CDR1 and CDR2 sequences are SGHTA and FQGTGA. This CDR3 has 13 amino acids. J lost 6 bases, V lost 5 bases, and 7 bases had no gene match. Written as DNA, the CDR3 is TGTGCCAGCAGCCCTCAGACAGGGCTCGAGCAGTACTTC. Translating it yields CASSPQTGLEQYF.

This chain links TRBV27 with TRBJ1-2; D unclear. Per germline, CDR1 MNHEY and CDR2 SMNVEV (reference sequence). V lost 3 bases, J lost 2 bases, and 7 bases lay in between. The CDR3 length is 13 residues. The CDR3 protein is CASSFRQNYGYTF. The CDR3 coding sequence is TGTGCCAGCAGTTTCAGGCAGAACTATGGCTACACCTTC.

This clone was seen just once. V gene TRBV5-1 combines with J gene TRBJ1-1; D may be TRBD1 (5 bases). V lost 0 bases to trimming and J lost 5 bases, with 14 bases between them. From germline, CDR1 is SGHRS and CDR2 YFSETQ. CDR3 length: 15 residues. The CDR3 nucleotides are TGCGCCAGCAGCTTGGACACGCCCAGGGTGACTGAAGCTTTCTTT. This gives the protein CASSLDTPRVTEAFF. The full variable domain, in which reference TRBV5-1 and TRBJ1-1 provide the parts outside the CDR3, is KAGVTQTPRYLIKTRGQQVTLSCSPISGHRSVSWYQQTPGQGLQFLFEYFSETQRNKGNFPGRFSGRQFSNSRSEMNVSTLELGDSALYLCASSLDTPRVTEAFFGQGTRLTVV.

This chain uses TRBV7-2 with TRBJ2-7; D unclear. CDR3 size: 11 residues. Per the germline V gene, CDR1 is SGHTA and CDR2 is FQGNSA. V lost 2 bases and J 7 bases, leaving 6 bases between the germline ends. The CDR3, as DNA: TGTGCCAGCAGCTTAAGGTGGGAGCAGTACTTC. Translating gives CASSLRWEQYF.

This clone was recorded a few times. The chain joins TRBV28 to TRBJ1-6; D is unclear. This CDR3 is 12 amino acids long. CDR1 and CDR2 from the germline V gene are MDHEN and SYDVKM. The germline V and J ends were trimmed by 5 bases and 9 bases, with 8 bases remaining between them. CDR3 sequence reads: CASSRPISPLHF. DNA of the CDR3: TGTGCCAGCAGTCGCCCGATTTCACCCCTCCACTTT.

The chain recombines TRBV29-1 with TRBJ1-2; D gene uncertain. CDR1 and CDR2 from the germline V gene are SQVTM and ANQGSEA. Trimming cost V 0 bases and J 8 bases, with 16 bases left between them. The length of the CDR3 is 14 residues. CDR3 sequence reads: CSVEDLPTAYGYTF. CDR3 bases: TGCAGCGTTGAAGATCTTCCAACAGCTTACGGCTACACCTTC.

This clone came up a few times. The J gene is TRBJ2-2, the V gene TRBV3-1 (or the pseudogene TRBV3-2); unclear D gene. V shed 4 bases and J shed 4 bases, with 10 bases lying between them. CDR1 is LGHDT and CDR2 is YNNKEL in the germline V gene (reference sequence). The length of the CDR3 is 14 residues. CDR3 in DNA: TGTGCCAGCAGCCTTTGGGCCTTCACCGGGGAGCTGTTTTTT. Protein product: CASSLWAFTGELFF.

This chain uses TRBV6-4 with TRBJ2-1; 7 bases map to TRBD1. CDR1 is MRHNA and CDR2 is SNTAGT in the germline V gene. The ends lost 8 bases at V and 2 bases at J; junction bases unmatched: 6. The CDR3 loop spans 14 amino acids. The CDR3 here is CASSPGTAYNEQFF. The CDR3 DNA sequence: TGTGCCAGCTCCCCCGGGACAGCCTACAATGAGCAGTTCTTC.

The chain is built from TRBV28 and TRBJ1-1; no reliable D call. The CDR3 contains 15 residues. V lost 4 bases and J lost 3, with 15 bases in between. CDR1 and CDR2 from the germline V gene are MDHEN and SYDVKM. For the CDR3, the DNA is TGTGCCAGCAGTTCTCTGGGAGATACCGACACTGAAGCTTTCTTT. Translated, it gives CASSSLGDTDTEAFF.

The V gene is TRBV28, the J gene TRBJ2-3; 7 bases are shared with TRBD2. The CDR3 consists of 15 residues. With V trimmed by 5 bases and J by 0 bases, 5 bases remained unmatched. Germline lookup yields CDR1 MDHEN and CDR2 SYDVKM. The CDR3 loop is CASSRTRRSTDTQYF. In nucleotides, the CDR3 is TGTGCCAGCAGTCGGACTAGGAGGAGCACAGATACGCAGTATTTT.

The V and J genes are TRBV12-3 or TRBV12-4 and TRBJ2-1; maybe TRBD1 (5 bases). V lost 6 bases, J lost 10 bases, and 16 bases lay in between. The CDR3 is 13 residues long. The CDR3 bases are TGTGCCAGCAGGAAGGACATCTCGAGGGAGCAGTTCTTC. Translating it yields CASRKDISREQFF.

The genes are TRBV30 and TRBJ2-1; tentative D call: TRBD2 (5 bases). Trimming took 5 bases from V and 5 from J, leaving 19 bases between them. Germline CDR1 is GTSNPN and CDR2 is SVGIG (reference sequence). The CDR3 consists of 15 residues. CDR3 residues: CAWDDSPLGDNEQFF. In nucleotides, the CDR3 is TGTGCCTGGGATGATAGCCCCCTCGGGGACAATGAGCAGTTCTTC.

The chain recombines TRBV4-3 with TRBJ2-1, with 7 bases matching TRBD2. With 1 base clipped from V and 5 bases from J, the junction kept 5 bases outside the gene matches. The CDR3 runs 15 residues. The germline CDR1 and CDR2 sequences are LGHNA and YSLEER. CDR3 nucleotides: TGCGCCAGCAGCCAAGCTCCTAGCGGCAACAATGAGCAGTTCTTC. Residues: CASSQAPSGNNEQFF.

The chain is built from TRBV5-4 and TRBJ2-7; 9 nucleotides line up with TRBD2. The CDR3 loop spans 15 amino acids. Per germline, CDR1 SGHNT and CDR2 YYREEE (reference sequence). The V and J ends lost 5 bases and 0 bases, in that order; junction bases with no gene match: 6. As DNA, the CDR3 is TGTGCCAGCAGTCCTCTAGCGGGAACCTCCTACGAGCAGTACTTC. Translating gives CASSPLAGTSYEQYF.

The rearrangement links TRBV6-5 to TRBJ2-5; the D gene could be TRBD1 or TRBD2 (5 bases each). The CDR3 runs to 13 residues. CDR1 and CDR2 from the germline V gene are MNHEY and SVGAGI. Between the trimmed V and J ends, which lost 7 bases and 4 bases, there was a span of 13 bases. The CDR3 nucleotides are TGTGCCAGCACCAGGGACCCCCTAGAGACCCAGTACTTC. It is translated as CASTRDPLETQYF.

The chain uses TRBV7-2 and TRBJ1-2; a weak D match, TRBD1 (5 bases). The V and J ends lost 1 base and 3 bases respectively, with 18 bases between them. The CDR3 extends over 17 amino acids. The V gene's germline CDR1 is SGHTA and CDR2 FQGNSA. The CDR3 protein is CASSLEVSDGGDYGYTF. CDR3 in DNA: TGTGCCAGCAGCTTAGAGGTGTCGGACGGAGGGGACTATGGCTACACCTTC.

V gene TRBV7-9 combines with J gene TRBJ2-1; D uncertain. Germline CDR1 is SEHNR and CDR2 is FQNEAQ (reference sequence). V lost 2 bases, J lost 0 bases, and 5 bases lay in between. This CDR3 region has 14 residues. In DNA, the CDR3 is TGTGCCAGCAGCTTAACAGCCTCCTACAATGAGCAGTTCTTC. Protein product: CASSLTASYNEQFF.